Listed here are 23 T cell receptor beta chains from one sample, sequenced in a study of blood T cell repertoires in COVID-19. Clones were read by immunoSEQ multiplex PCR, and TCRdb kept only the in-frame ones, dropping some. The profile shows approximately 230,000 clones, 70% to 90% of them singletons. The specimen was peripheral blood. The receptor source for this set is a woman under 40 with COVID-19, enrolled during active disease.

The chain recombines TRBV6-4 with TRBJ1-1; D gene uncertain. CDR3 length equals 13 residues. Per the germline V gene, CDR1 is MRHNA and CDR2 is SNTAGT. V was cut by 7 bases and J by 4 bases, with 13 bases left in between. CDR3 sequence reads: CASTSEGRTEAFF. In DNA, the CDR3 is TGTGCCAGCACGAGCGAGGGCCGCACTGAAGCTTTCTTT.

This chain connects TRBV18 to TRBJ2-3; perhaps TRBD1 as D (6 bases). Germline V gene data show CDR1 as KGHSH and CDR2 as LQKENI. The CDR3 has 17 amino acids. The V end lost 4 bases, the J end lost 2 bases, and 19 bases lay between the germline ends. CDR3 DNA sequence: TGTGCCAGCTCACAGATACCTCAGCAGGGGCTCACAGATACGCAGTATTTT. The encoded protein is CASSQIPQQGLTDTQYF.

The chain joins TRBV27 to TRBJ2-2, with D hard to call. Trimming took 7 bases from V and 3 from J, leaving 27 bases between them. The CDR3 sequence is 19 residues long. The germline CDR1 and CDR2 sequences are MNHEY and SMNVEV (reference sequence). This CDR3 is CASTKTPLRLSPYTGELFF. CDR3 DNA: TGTGCCAGCACCAAAACGCCCTTACGACTGTCGCCTTACACCGGGGAGCTGTTTTTT.

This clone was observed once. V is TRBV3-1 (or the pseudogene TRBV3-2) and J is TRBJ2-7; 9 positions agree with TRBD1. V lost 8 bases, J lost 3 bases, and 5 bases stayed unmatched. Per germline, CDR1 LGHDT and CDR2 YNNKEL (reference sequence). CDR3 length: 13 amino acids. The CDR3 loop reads CASGTGFVYEQYF. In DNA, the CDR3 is TGTGCCAGCGGGACAGGGTTCGTCTACGAGCAGTACTTC.

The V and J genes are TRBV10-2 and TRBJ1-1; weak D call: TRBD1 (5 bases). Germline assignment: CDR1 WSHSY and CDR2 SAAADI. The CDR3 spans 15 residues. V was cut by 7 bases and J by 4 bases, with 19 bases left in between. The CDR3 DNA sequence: TGCGCCAGCACCGCGGGGCAGGGAAGGGGCACTGAAGCTTTCTTT. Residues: CASTAGQGRGTEAFF.

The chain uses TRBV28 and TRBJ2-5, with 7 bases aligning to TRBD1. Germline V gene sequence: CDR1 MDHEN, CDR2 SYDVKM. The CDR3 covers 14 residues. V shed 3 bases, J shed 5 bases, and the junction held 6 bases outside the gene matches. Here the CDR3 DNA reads TGTGCCAGCAGTTTTTCGACAGGGCGGGAGACCCAGTACTTC. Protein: CASSFSTGRETQYF.

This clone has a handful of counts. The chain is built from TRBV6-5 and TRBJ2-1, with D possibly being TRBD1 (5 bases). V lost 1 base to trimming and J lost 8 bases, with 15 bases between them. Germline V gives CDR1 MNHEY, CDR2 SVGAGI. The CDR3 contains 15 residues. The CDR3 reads CASSYLGPGSDEQFF. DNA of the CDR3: TGTGCCAGCAGTTACTTGGGTCCAGGGTCGGATGAGCAGTTCTTC.

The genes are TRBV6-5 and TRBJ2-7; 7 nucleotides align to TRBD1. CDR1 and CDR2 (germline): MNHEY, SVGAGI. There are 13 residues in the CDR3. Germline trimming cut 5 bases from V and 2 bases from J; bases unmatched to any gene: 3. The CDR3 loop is CASSRDSPYEQYF. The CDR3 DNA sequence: TGTGCCAGCAGTCGGGACAGCCCCTACGAGCAGTACTTC.

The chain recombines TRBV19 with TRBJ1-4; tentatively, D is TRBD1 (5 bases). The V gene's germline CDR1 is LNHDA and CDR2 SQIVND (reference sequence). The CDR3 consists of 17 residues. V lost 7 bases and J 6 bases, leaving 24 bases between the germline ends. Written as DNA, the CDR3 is TGTGCCAGTATCGCCGGAAAATTGGGGGGGGAGGATGAAAAACTGTTTTTT. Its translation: CASIAGKLGGEDEKLFF.

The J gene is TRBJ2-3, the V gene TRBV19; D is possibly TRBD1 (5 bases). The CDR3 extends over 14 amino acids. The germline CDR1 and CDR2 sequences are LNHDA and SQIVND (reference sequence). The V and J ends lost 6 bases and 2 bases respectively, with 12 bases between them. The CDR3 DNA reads TGTGCCAGTAGCCGACAGAAAAACACAGATACGCAGTATTTT. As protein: CASSRQKNTDTQYF.

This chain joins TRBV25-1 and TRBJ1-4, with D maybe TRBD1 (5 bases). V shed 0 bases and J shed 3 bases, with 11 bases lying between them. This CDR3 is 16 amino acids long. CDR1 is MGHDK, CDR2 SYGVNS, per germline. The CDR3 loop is CASSEYKPGANEKLFF. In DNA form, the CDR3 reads TGTGCCAGCAGTGAATATAAGCCGGGGGCTAATGAAAAACTGTTTTTT.

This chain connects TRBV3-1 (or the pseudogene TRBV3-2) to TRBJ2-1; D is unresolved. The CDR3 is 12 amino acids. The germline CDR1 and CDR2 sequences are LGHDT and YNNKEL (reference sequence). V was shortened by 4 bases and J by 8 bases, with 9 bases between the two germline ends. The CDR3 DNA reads TGTGCCAGCAGCCCAGACAATTATGAGCAGTTCTTC. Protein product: CASSPDNYEQFF.

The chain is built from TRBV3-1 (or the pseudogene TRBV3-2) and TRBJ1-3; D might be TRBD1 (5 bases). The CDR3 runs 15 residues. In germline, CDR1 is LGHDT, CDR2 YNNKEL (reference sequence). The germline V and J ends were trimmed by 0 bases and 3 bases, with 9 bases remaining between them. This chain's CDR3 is CASSQELRGGNTIYF. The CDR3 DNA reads TGTGCCAGCAGCCAAGAACTAAGGGGTGGAAACACCATATATTTT.

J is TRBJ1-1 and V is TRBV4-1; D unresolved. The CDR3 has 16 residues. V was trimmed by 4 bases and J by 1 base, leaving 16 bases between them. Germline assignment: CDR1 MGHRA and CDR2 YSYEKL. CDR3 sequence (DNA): TGCGCCAGCAGCCCCCCTGTGCTGGGAGGGAACACTGAAGCTTTCTTT. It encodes CASSPPVLGGNTEAFF.

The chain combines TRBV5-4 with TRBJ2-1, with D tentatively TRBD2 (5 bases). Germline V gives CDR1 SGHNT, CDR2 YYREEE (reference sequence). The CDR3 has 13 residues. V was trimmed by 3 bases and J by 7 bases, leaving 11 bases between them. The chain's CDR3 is CASSSAEVNEQFF. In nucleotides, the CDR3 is TGTGCCAGCAGCTCTGCGGAGGTGAATGAGCAGTTCTTC.

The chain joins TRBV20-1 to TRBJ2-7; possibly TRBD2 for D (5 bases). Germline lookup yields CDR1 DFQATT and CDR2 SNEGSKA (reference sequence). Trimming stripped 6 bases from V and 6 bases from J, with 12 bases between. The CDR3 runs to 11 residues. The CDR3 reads CSARTGSEQYV. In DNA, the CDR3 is TGCAGTGCGAGGACGGGATCCGAGCAGTACGTC.

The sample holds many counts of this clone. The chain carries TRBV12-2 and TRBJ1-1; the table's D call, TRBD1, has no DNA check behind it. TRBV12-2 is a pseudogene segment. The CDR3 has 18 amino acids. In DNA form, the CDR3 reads TGTGCAAGTCGCTTAGCCCAGACAGGGGGAGGGATGAACACTGAAGCTTTCTTT. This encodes CASRLAQTGGGMNTEAFF.

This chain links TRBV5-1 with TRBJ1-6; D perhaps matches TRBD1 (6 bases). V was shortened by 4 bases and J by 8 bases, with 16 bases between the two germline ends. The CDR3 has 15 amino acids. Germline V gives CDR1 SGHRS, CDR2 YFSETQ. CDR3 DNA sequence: TGCGCCAGCAGCCGTCTTACAGGGTTTGATTCACCCCTCCACTTT. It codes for CASSRLTGFDSPLHF.

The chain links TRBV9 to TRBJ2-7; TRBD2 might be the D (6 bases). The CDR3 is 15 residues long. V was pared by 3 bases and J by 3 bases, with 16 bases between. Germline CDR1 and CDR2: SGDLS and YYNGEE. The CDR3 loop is CASSAPGAGYYEQYF. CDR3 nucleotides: TGTGCCAGCAGCGCCCCCGGAGCGGGCTACTACGAGCAGTACTTC. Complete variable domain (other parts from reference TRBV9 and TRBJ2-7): DSGVTQTPKHLITATGQRVTLRCSPRSGDLSVYWYQQSLDQGLQFLIQYYNGEERAKGNILERFSAQQFPDLHSELNLSSLELGDSALYFCASSAPGAGYYEQYFGPGTRLTVT.

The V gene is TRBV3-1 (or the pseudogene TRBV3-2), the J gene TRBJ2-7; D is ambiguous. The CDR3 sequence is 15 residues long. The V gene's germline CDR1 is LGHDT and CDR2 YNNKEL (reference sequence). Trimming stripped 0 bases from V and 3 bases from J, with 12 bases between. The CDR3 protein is CASSQDWRPYYEQYV. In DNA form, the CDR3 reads TGTGCCAGCAGCCAAGACTGGCGGCCTTACTACGAGCAGTACGTC.

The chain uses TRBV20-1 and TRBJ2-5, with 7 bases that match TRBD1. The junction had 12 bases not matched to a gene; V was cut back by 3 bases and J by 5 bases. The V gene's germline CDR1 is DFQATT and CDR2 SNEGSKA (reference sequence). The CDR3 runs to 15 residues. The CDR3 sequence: CSASSRDSRFETQYF. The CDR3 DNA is TGCAGTGCTAGTTCCCGGGACAGCCGTTTCGAGACCCAGTACTTC.

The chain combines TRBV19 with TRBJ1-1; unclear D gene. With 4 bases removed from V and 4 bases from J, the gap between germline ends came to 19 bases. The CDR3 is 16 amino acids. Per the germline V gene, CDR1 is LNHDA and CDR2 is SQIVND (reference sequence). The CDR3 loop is CASSTVFVGVGTEAFF. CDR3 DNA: TGTGCCAGTAGTACGGTTTTCGTCGGAGTGGGCACTGAAGCTTTCTTT.

CDR3 in amino acids: CASSQGGAENEKLFF. The CDR3 coding sequence is TGCGCCAGCAGCCAAGGGGGCGCGGAAAATGAAAAACTGTTTTTT. This rearrangement joins TRBV4-3 to TRBJ1-4, with D perhaps TRBD1 (5 bases). The CDR3 runs 15 residues. The V gene lost 1 base and the J gene lost 5 bases, with 11 bases spanning the gap. Germline lookup yields CDR1 LGHNA and CDR2 YSLEER.